A selection of T cell receptor beta chains follows, all from one sample in a study of T-cell reconstitution after alpha-beta-depleted transplantation in children. TCRdb called the PCR reads again in MiXCR, with one record for every CDR3 protein. The sample includes 900,000 or so distinct CDR3 sequences, about 16% seen only once; the top ten take roughly 5%. This specimen was PBMCs, mostly from graft donor cells, taken 360 days after TCRalphabeta/CD19-depleted stem cell transplant. The receptors here all came from a male patient younger than 18 who had a stem cell transplant for acute lymphoblastic leukemia, so the T cells may come from the graft donor. Each CDR3 is given with its conserved first and last residue. D genes are given only for firm matches. Expanded clones are given a class, and other clones once, few, many or no size at all.

V	J	size	D	DNA	CDR3
TRBV2	TRBJ2-2	many	TRBD1	TGTGCCAGCATTAGGACAGGGGGTACCGGGGAGCTGTTTTTT	CASIRTGGTGELFF
TRBV7-3	TRBJ1-5	-	TRBD1	TGTGCCAGCAGCAGCGGACAGGCGGAGAGCAATCAGCCCCAGCATTTT	CASSSGQAESNQPQHF
TRBV12-3/TRBV12-4	TRBJ2-3	-	TRBD2	TGTGCCAGCAGTTCAGCGGGAGTAGGAGATACGCAGTATTTT	CASSSAGVGDTQYF
TRBV20-1	TRBJ1-1	-	TRBD1	TGCAGTGCTAGAGTCGGACAGGGGAACACTGAAGCTTTCTTT	CSARVGQGNTEAFF
TRBV5-1	TRBJ2-2	-	-	TGCGCCAGCAGCTTGGCTCTTAAAAGCGGGTCCGGGGAGCTGTTTTTT	CASSLALKSGSGELFF
TRBV7-9	TRBJ2-7	few	TRBD1	TGTGCCAGCAGCTTTATCCCACAGGGGCTCTACGAGCAGTACTTC	CASSFIPQGLYEQYF
TRBV13	TRBJ2-5	once	TRBD1	TGTGCCAGCAGCTTAGAGTCTCAGGGGGCTAGGGAGACCCAGTACTTC	CASSLESQGARETQYF
TRBV5-1	TRBJ2-7	few	-	TGCGCCAGCAGCTGGGACGGGTGGACCTACGAGCAGTACTTC	CASSWDGWTYEQYF
TRBV24-1	TRBJ2-2	few	TRBD1	TGTGCCACCGGCACAGGGGTCACCGGGGAGCTGTTTTTT	CATGTGVTGELFF
TRBV5-1	TRBJ2-3	few	-	TGCGCCAGCAATCGACGGGGATCCCCAGGGGCAGATACGCAGTATTTT	CASNRRGSPGADTQYF
TRBV6-2/TRBV6-3	TRBJ1-5	-	-	TGTGCCAGCAGTTACGACAGCAATCAGCCCCAGCATTTT	CASSYDSNQPQHF
TRBV10-3	TRBJ2-3	few	-	TGTGCCATCAGTGAGCCTTTGAGGGATCGCACAGATACGCAGTATTTT	CAISEPLRDRTDTQYF
TRBV29-1	TRBJ2-4	many	TRBD2	TGCAGCGTTGCGGTCGGTGCTAGCGGGATCAGAGCCAAAAACATTCAGTACTTC	CSVAVGASGIRAKNIQYF
TRBV7-9	TRBJ2-3	few	-	TGTGCCAGCAGTGCGCTGGGGAGCTCCACAGATACGCAGTATTTT	CASSALGSSTDTQYF
TRBV7-3	TRBJ2-7	-	-	TGTGCCAGCAGCCCCCAATCGGGGGACGAGCAGTACTTC	CASSPQSGDEQYF
TRBV7-8	TRBJ2-1	many	-	TGTGCCAGCAGCTTACAAAGGTTCAATGAGCAGTTCTTC	CASSLQRFNEQFF
TRBV25-1	TRBJ1-6	-	TRBD1	TGTGCCAGCAGTGACCCGGGACAGGGTAATTCACCCCTCCACTTT	CASSDPGQGNSPLHF
TRBV10-3	TRBJ1-1	few	-	TGTGCCATCAGTGGCTCCCAACAGAAAGCTTTCTTT	CAISGSQQKAFF
TRBV19	TRBJ2-7	-	-	TGTGCCAGTAGTATAGCCGGGAGTGTGTCCTACGAGCAGTACTTC	CASSIAGSVSYEQYF
TRBV5-1	TRBJ2-5	-	-	TGCGCCAGCAGCTTCTCGGACAGCCTCAGAGAGACCCAGTACTTC	CASSFSDSLRETQYF
TRBV12-3/TRBV12-4	TRBJ2-1	few	TRBD2	TGTGCCAGCAGGCTGGGAGGGCCAAATGAGCAGTTCTTC	CASRLGGPNEQFF
TRBV5-1	TRBJ2-3	many	-	TGCGCCAGCAGCTTGGAGGTCCCAGATACGCAGTATTTT	CASSLEVPDTQYF
TRBV15	TRBJ2-7	-	-	TGTGCCACCAGCAGACCTTCGACAGGTTCTCCCTACGAGCAGTACTTC	CATSRPSTGSPYEQYF
TRBV4-1	TRBJ2-7	-	-	TGCGCCAGCAGCTCCCGGGACTCGCCCTACGAGCAGTACTTC	CASSSRDSPYEQYF
TRBV7-9	TRBJ2-1	few	-	TGTGCCAGCAGCCCCAGACAGGATTGGGATGAGCAGTTCTTC	CASSPRQDWDEQFF
TRBV6-1	TRBJ2-7	few	TRBD1	TGTGCCAGCAGGCCCACAGGGGCCGCCTACGAGCAGTACTTC	CASRPTGAAYEQYF
TRBV5-1	TRBJ2-3	many	TRBD1	TGCGCCAGCAGACATCGGTGGACAGGGGAAGGTACAGATACGCAGTATTTT	CASRHRWTGEGTDTQYF
TRBV3-1	TRBJ2-3	few	-	TGTGCCAGCAGCCAAGGTCTGGGTGCGCAGTATTTT	CASSQGLGAQYF
TRBV25-1	TRBJ2-7	few	TRBD2	TGTGCCAGCAGGAAGGGCGGGAGAGGGCCCTACGAGCAGTACTTC	CASRKGGRGPYEQYF
TRBV29-1	TRBJ2-2	many	-	TGCAGCGGGACTACTAACACCGGGGAGCTGTTTTTT	CSGTTNTGELFF
TRBV20-1	TRBJ1-4	-	TRBD1	TGCAGTGCTAGAGGCACAGGGGATGTTGAAAAACTGTTTTTT	CSARGTGDVEKLFF
TRBV5-6	TRBJ2-7	-	-	TGTGCCAGCAGCTTTGGACGGCTTTTGAACGAGCAGTACTTC	CASSFGRLLNEQYF
TRBV5-1	TRBJ2-2	-	TRBD1	TGCGCCAGCAGCACCGGACAGGCCACCGGGGAGCTGTTTTTT	CASSTGQATGELFF
TRBV7-9	TRBJ2-5	-	-	TGTGCCAGCAGTTTTAGGTTACAAGAGACCCAGTACTTC	CASSFRLQETQYF
TRBV5-6	TRBJ1-1	few	-	TGTGCCAGCAGCTCTGGGAGGGCAGGCCTTACTGAAGCTTTCTTT	CASSSGRAGLTEAFF
TRBV11-2	TRBJ1-2	-	TRBD1	TGTGCCAGCAGTGACAGGGGAATTGGCTACACCTTC	CASSDRGIGYTF
TRBV27	TRBJ1-4	few	TRBD1	TGTGCCAGCAGTTCGGGACAGACTTATTTTGAAAAACTGTTTTTT	CASSSGQTYFEKLFF
TRBV12-3/TRBV12-4	TRBJ1-1	few	TRBD1	TGTGCCAGCAGTTTAGGACAGGGGCTTGGAGCTTTCTTT	CASSLGQGLGAFF
TRBV4-1	TRBJ2-7	-	-	TGCGCCAGCAGCCCCGTCGGCACATTCTACGAGCAGTACTTC	CASSPVGTFYEQYF
TRBV12-3/TRBV12-4	TRBJ2-1	-	-	TGTGCCAGCAGTTTTCTTCCCTCTAACGAGCAGTTCTTC	CASSFLPSNEQFF
TRBV18	TRBJ2-5	few	-	TGTGCCAGCTCACCGGGGGGCCGAGCGGGACAAGAGACCCAGTACTTC	CASSPGGRAGQETQYF
TRBV18	TRBJ2-7	-	-	TGTGCCAGCATACAGGGATTCGGGCTAGGGCAGTACTTC	CASIQGFGLGQYF
TRBV4-2	TRBJ2-7	many	TRBD1	TGTGCCAGCAGCCAAGATTTTCTAGGGACAGCCTACTACGAGCAGTACTTC	CASSQDFLGTAYYEQYF
TRBV20-1	TRBJ2-3	-	TRBD1	TGCAGTGCCGGGACAGGCTTGACAGATACGCAGTATTTT	CSAGTGLTDTQYF
TRBV28	TRBJ1-2	-	TRBD1	TGTGCCAGCAGTTACAGGACAGGGTCTGGCTACACCTTC	CASSYRTGSGYTF
TRBV15	TRBJ2-7	few	-	TGTGCCACCAGCAGAGGTGGGTGGTACGAGCAGTACTTC	CATSRGGWYEQYF
TRBV29-1	TRBJ2-1	-	TRBD1	TGCAGCGTTGAAGAGGGGACAGGGGGGAATGAGCAGTTCTTC	CSVEEGTGGNEQFF
TRBV5-1	TRBJ2-1	many	TRBD2	TGCGCCAGCAGCTTGGTAGGTAGCGGGAGGGCCAATGAGCAGTTCTTC	CASSLVGSGRANEQFF
TRBV12-3/TRBV12-4	TRBJ1-4	-	-	TGTGCCAGCAGTCATGGGGAGAAACTGTTTTTT	CASSHGEKLFF
TRBV18	TRBJ1-3	-	-	TGTGCCAGCTCAATAAATTTCTCTGGAAACACCATATATTTT	CASSINFSGNTIYF
TRBV19	TRBJ2-1	-	-	TGTGCCAGTAGTATAGATCTGGAGACCAGGGAGGATGAGCAGTTCTTC	CASSIDLETREDEQFF
TRBV20-1	TRBJ2-1	few	TRBD2	TGCAGTGCCGCCGAGTCGTCTAGCGGGACCTACAATGAGCAGTTCTTC	CSAAESSSGTYNEQFF
TRBV28	TRBJ2-2	few	TRBD1	TGTGCCAGCTGGGACAGGCAGGCGACCGGGGAGCTGTTTTTT	CASWDRQATGELFF
TRBV5-4	TRBJ2-5	few	-	TGTGCCAGCAGCTTGGGGAGGTTGAGCGGCCAAGAGACCCAGTACTTC	CASSLGRLSGQETQYF